This T cell receptor (beta chain) was sequenced for a study of cytotoxic CD8 clonotypes in ibrutinib-treated CLL. About the study: The group held some ten relapsed/refractory and 15 treatment-naive patients, with under 18 IGHV unmutated. When averaged across all of the samples, the counts came to around 260,000 productive templates and tens of thousands of productive rearrangements.

Study-wide results and limits: Public clonotypes were uncommon and contracted or stayed stable on treatment. The study found clonality rose at ibrutinib response, then fell toward baseline at progression.

Repertoires were generated with immunoSEQ multiplex PCR, while TCRdb's copy carries only in-frame clones and drops some. Among fewer than 55,000 clones listed, around 52% were seen once. The CDR3 contains 14 residues. Between the trimmed V and J ends, which lost 1 base and 6 bases, there was a span of 11 bases. Per germline, CDR1 SGHRS and CDR2 YFSETQ. Notes on this clone: Its antigen remains unknown.

The sequence was collected from a human donor with chronic lymphocytic leukemia. The material was PBMCs, obtained after 24 months of ibrutinib treatment. The chain couples TRBV5-1 to TRBJ2-1; D ambiguous. For the CDR3, the DNA is TGCGCCAGCAGCTTGACCCATCAAGGCAATGAGCAGTTCTTC. This codes for CASSLTHQGNEQFF. Using reference TRBV5-1 and TRBJ2-1 for the parts outside the CDR3, the full variable domain is KAGVTQTPRYLIKTRGQQVTLSCSPISGHRSVSWYQQTPGQGLQFLFEYFSETQRNKGNFPGRFSGRQFSNSRSEMNVSTLELGDSALYLCASSLTHQGNEQFFGPGTRLTVL.